These T cell receptor beta chains were read from a single sample in a study of T-cell reconstitution after alpha-beta-depleted transplantation in children. TCRdb re-called the PCR reads with MiXCR, one entry per CDR3 protein. The profile shows a few hundred thousand distinct CDR3 sequences, more than 10% of them singletons. The source was PBMCs, collected from the stem cell graft. Receptors were obtained from a human donor who donated a stem cell graft to a child with Fanconi anemia. CDR3s include the opening cysteine and the closing phenylalanine or tryptophan. D genes are given only for firm matches. Expanded clones get a size class; other rows say once, few or many, or leave the size out.

v_call	d_call	j_call	clone_size	cdr3_aa	cdr3_nt
TRBV7-8	.	TRBJ2-3	.	CASSLAIPPTDTQYF	TGTGCCAGCAGCTTAGCCATTCCCCCCACAGATACGCAGTATTTT
TRBV4-3	TRBD1	TRBJ1-1	few	CASSQPRTGGGTEAFF	TGCGCCAGCAGCCAACCTAGAACAGGGGGAGGGACTGAAGCTTTCTTT
TRBV5-5	TRBD2	TRBJ2-3	many	CASSLLLAGTDTQYF	TGTGCCAGCAGCTTGTTGCTAGCGGGGACAGATACGCAGTATTTT
TRBV5-6	TRBD2	TRBJ2-5	many	CASSWGLGQETQYF	TGTGCCAGCAGCTGGGGACTAGGTCAAGAGACCCAGTACTTC
TRBV20-1	.	TRBJ1-4	few	CSAIAGEGNEKLFF	TGCAGTGCTATCGCGGGAGAGGGTAATGAAAAACTGTTTTTT
TRBV11-2	TRBD1	TRBJ1-3	.	CASSSTGTGNTIYF	TGTGCCAGCAGCTCGACAGGGACTGGAAACACCATATATTTT
TRBV5-6	.	TRBJ2-3	many	CASSLAQIGDTQYF	TGTGCCAGCAGCTTGGCTCAGATAGGAGATACGCAGTATTTT
TRBV3-1	.	TRBJ1-3	.	CASSQEVGSGNTIYF	TGTGCCAGCAGCCAAGAGGTGGGGTCTGGAAACACCATATATTTT
TRBV7-2	TRBD1	TRBJ2-1	few	CASSERTGFPNEQFF	TGTGCCAGCAGCGAGCGGACAGGGTTCCCTAATGAGCAGTTCTTC
TRBV4-2	TRBD2	TRBJ2-3	.	CASSATSGGPSSPYADTQYF	TGTGCCAGCAGCGCGACTAGCGGGGGACCATCCTCCCCATATGCAGATACGCAGTATTTT
TRBV7-3	.	TRBJ1-2	.	CASSLSRRGRYGYTF	TGTGCCAGCAGCTTATCTCGCAGGGGACGGTATGGCTACACCTTC
TRBV5-1	.	TRBJ2-3	many	CASKSSLNTDTQYF	TGCGCCAGCAAAAGTAGCCTTAACACAGATACGCAGTATTTT
TRBV10-3	TRBD1	TRBJ1-1	.	CAISAGRGQGTEAFF	TGTGCCATCAGTGCTGGTAGGGGGCAAGGAACTGAAGCTTTCTTT
TRBV12-3/TRBV12-4	.	TRBJ1-2	.	CASSPGRDGYTF	TGTGCCAGCAGTCCGGGCAGGGATGGCTACACCTTC
TRBV20-1	TRBD1	TRBJ1-2	.	CSARDHYDRGRGGYTF	TGCAGTGCTAGAGACCACTACGACAGGGGGCGAGGCGGCTACACCTTC
TRBV5-1	.	TRBJ2-5	few	CASSLGTGGARQGTQYF	TGCGCCAGCAGCTTGGGAACCGGGGGGGCACGACAGGGGACCCAGTACTTC
TRBV28	TRBD1	TRBJ2-5	many	CASSVDRGVETQYF	TGTGCCAGCAGCGTGGACAGGGGAGTTGAGACCCAGTACTTC
TRBV5-1	.	TRBJ2-3	.	CASSLVRGRDSTDTQYF	TGCGCCAGCAGCTTGGTAAGGGGACGGGATAGCACAGATACGCAGTATTTT